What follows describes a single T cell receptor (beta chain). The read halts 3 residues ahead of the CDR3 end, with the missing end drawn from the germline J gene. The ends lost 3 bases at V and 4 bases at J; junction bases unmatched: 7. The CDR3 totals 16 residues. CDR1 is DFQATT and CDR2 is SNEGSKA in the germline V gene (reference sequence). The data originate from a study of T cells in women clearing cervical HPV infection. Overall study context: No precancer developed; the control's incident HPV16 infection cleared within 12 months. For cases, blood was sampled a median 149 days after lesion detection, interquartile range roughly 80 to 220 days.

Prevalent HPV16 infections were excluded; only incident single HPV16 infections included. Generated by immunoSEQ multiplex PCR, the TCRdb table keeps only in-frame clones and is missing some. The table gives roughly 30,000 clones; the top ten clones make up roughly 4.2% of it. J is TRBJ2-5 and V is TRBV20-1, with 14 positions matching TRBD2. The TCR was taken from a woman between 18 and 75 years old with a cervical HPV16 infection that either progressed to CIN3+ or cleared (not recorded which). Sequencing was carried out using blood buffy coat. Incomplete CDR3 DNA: TGCAGTGCTAGTGTCCCGGGACTAGCGGGAGTAGAGACC. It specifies CSASVPGLAGVET. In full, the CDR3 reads CSASVPGLAGVETQYF.